A selection of T cell receptor beta chains follows, all from one sample in a study of cytomegalovirus exposure and HLA in healthy donors. The method was immunoSEQ multiplex PCR; TCRdb's version includes in-frame clones alone and lacks a portion of them. The sample lists roughly 200,000 clones, roughly four fifths occurring once. The sample taken for sequencing was PBMCs. The receptors here all came from a man aged 50 or older in good health and CMV-seronegative. Each CDR3 is given with its conserved first and last residue. D genes are given only for firm matches. Clone size, where shown, is once, few, many, or a class for clones that have expanded.

V	D	size	J	CDR3	DNA
TRBV4-2	NA	NA	TRBJ2-3	CASSRGLNTDTQYF	TGTGCCAGCAGCCGGGGACTTAACACAGATACGCAGTATTTT
TRBV6-6	TRBD1	NA	TRBJ1-2	CASSNSDRGQDGYTF	TGTGCCAGCAGCAATTCCGACAGGGGGCAAGATGGCTACACCTTC
TRBV7-9	NA	NA	TRBJ2-3	CASSSTAWSTDTQYF	TGTGCCAGCAGTTCGACAGCCTGGAGCACAGATACGCAGTATTTT
TRBV6-1	TRBD1	NA	TRBJ2-7	CASSGLTGADYEQYF	TGTGCCAGCAGTGGCCTGACAGGGGCGGACTACGAGCAGTACTTC
TRBV15	TRBD2	NA	TRBJ2-4	CATSRDITSGVKNIQYF	TGTGCCACCAGCAGAGATATAACTAGCGGGGTTAAAAACATTCAGTACTTC
TRBV12-2	NA	few	TRBJ2-7	CASRLTCRPAGVPYEQYF	TGTGCAAGTCGCTTAACTTGCAGGCCGGCGGGAGTGCCCTACGAGCAGTACTTC
TRBV6-6	TRBD1	NA	TRBJ2-7	CASSYGDRGKYEQYF	TGTGCCAGCAGTTACGGGGACAGGGGGAAATACGAGCAGTACTTC
TRBV28	NA	NA	TRBJ1-5	CASSYEQGNNQPQHF	TGTGCCAGCAGTTATGAACAGGGTAACAATCAGCCCCAGCATTTT
TRBV5-1	TRBD2	NA	TRBJ2-5	CASSLTSGSETQYF	TGCGCCAGCAGTTTGACTAGCGGATCAGAGACCCAGTACTTC
TRBV4-1	TRBD2	NA	TRBJ2-2	CASSQTSGANTGELFF	TGCGCCAGCAGCCAAACTAGCGGAGCGAACACCGGGGAGCTGTTTTTT
TRBV28	NA	NA	TRBJ2-3	CASSFGEGGTADTQYF	TGTGCCAGCAGTTTCGGTGAAGGGGGAACTGCAGATACGCAGTATTTT
TRBV9	NA	once	TRBJ2-2	CASSVSWAGSTGELFF	TGTGCCAGCAGCGTATCATGGGCGGGGAGCACCGGGGAGCTGTTTTTT
TRBV28	NA	NA	TRBJ2-1	CASSLQTYNEQFF	TGTGCCAGCAGTTTACAGACCTACAATGAGCAGTTCTTC
TRBV7-6	NA	NA	TRBJ2-1	CASSFRDINEQFF	TGTGCCAGCAGCTTCCGGGACATCAATGAGCAGTTCTTC
TRBV5-6	TRBD2	NA	TRBJ2-1	CASSGGDGSSYNEQFF	TGTGCCAGCAGCGGGGGGGACGGTTCGTCCTACAATGAGCAGTTCTTC
TRBV9	TRBD2	NA	TRBJ2-1	CASSVAPSGRFDNEQFF	TGTGCCAGCAGCGTAGCGCCGAGCGGGAGGTTTGACAATGAGCAGTTCTTC
TRBV11-2	NA	once	TRBJ2-1	CASKRDTANEQFF	TGTGCCAGCAAGAGGGATACGGCGAATGAGCAGTTCTTC